This note documents a single T cell receptor (beta chain) sequence. Its antigen remains unknown. CDR3 length equals 15 residues. Looked up from germline, CDR1 is WNHNN and CDR2 is SYGVQD (reference sequence). V lost 2 bases and J lost 4; bases outside the gene matches: 4. These data are taken from a study of cytomegalovirus exposure and HLA in healthy donors. PCR was performed using 60 Vbeta and 13 Jbeta primers. The method was immunoSEQ multiplex PCR; TCRdb's version includes in-frame clones alone and lacks a portion of them. The sample lists 150,000 or so clones, around 9.7% occurring once. Whole-study results and caveats: It was confirmed in vitro that a few of the CMV-associated chains were specific for CMV antigens. Later analysis placed DRB1 highest and HLA-C lowest in TCR association rates, which differed by HLA locus.

Input material: PBMCs. This TCR was recovered from a man aged 45-65 years in good health and CMV-seronegative. The gene calls are TRBV10-1 and TRBJ1-1; 10 nucleotides agree with TRBD1. The CDR3 region is CASSEKTGGRTEAFF. The CDR3 bases are TGCGCCAGCAGTGAGAAGACAGGGGGCCGCACTGAAGCTTTCTTT.